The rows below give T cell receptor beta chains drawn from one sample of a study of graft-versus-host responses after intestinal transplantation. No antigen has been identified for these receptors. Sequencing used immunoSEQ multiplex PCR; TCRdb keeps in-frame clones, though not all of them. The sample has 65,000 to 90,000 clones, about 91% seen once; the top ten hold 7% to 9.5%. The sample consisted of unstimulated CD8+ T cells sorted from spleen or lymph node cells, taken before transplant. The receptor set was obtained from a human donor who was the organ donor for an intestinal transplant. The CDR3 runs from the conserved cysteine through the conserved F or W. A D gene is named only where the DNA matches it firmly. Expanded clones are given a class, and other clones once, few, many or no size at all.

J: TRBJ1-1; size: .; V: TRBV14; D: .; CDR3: CASGGVNTEAFF; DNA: TGTGCCAGCGGAGGGGTGAACACTGAAGCTTTCTTT
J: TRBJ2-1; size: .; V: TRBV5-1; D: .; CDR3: CASRNDYRGEFF; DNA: TGCGCCAGCAGAAATGACTACCGAGGGGAGTTCTTC
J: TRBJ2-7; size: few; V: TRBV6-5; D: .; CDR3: CASSYGRGYEQYF; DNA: TGTGCCAGCAGTTACGGGAGGGGGTACGAGCAGTACTTC
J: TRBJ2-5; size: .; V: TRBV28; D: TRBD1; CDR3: CASRTRGRTGQIVGTGGRETQYF; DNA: TGTGCCAGCAGGACCCGAGGGCGGACAGGCCAGATTGTGGGGACAGGGGGCCGGGAGACCCAGTACTTC
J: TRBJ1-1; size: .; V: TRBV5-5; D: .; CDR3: CASSGYGRSEAFF; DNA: TGTGCCAGCAGCGGGTACGGCAGGTCTGAAGCTTTCTTT
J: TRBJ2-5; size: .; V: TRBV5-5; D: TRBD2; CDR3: CASTAWGTSGAYQETQYF; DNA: TGTGCCAGCACCGCCTGGGGGACTAGCGGGGCGTACCAAGAGACCCAGTACTTC
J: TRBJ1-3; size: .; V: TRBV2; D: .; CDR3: CASPNRESGNTIYF; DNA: TGTGCCAGCCCGAACAGGGAGTCTGGAAACACCATATATTTT
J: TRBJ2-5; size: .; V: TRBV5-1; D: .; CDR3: CASSFWSGQETQYF; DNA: TGCGCCAGCAGCTTTTGGAGCGGACAAGAGACCCAGTACTTC
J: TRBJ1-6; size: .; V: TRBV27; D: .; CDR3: CASSLGGNSPLHF; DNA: TGTGCCAGCAGTCTAGGGGGTAATTCACCCCTCCACTTT
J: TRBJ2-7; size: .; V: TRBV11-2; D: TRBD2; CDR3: CASSSTPGTSGSYEQYF; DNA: TGTGCCAGCAGCTCCACCCCCGGGACTAGCGGTTCCTACGAGCAGTACTTC
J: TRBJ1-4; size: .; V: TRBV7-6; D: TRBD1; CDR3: CASSPGRGQEKLFF; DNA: TGTGCCAGCAGCCCTGGGAGGGGGCAGGAAAAACTGTTTTTT
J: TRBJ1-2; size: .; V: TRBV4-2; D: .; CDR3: CASSHRGGPGGYGYTF; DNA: TGTGCCAGCAGCCATCGCGGGGGGCCAGGAGGCTATGGCTACACCTTC
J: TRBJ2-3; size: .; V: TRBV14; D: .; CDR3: CASSRKVKDTQYF; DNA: TGTGCCAGCAGCCGAAAGGTAAAAGATACGCAGTATTTT
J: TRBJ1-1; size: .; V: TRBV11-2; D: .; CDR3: CASSLDRAEAFF; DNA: TGTGCCAGCAGCTTAGACCGCGCTGAAGCTTTCTTT
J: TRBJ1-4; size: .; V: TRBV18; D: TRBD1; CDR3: CASSPVLDRANEKLFF; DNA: TGTGCCAGCTCCCCCGTGCTTGACAGGGCTAATGAAAAACTGTTTTTT
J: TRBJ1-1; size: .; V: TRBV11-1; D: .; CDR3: CASSLAMAGYEAFF; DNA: TGTGCCAGCAGCTTAGCGATGGCAGGATACGAGGCTTTCTTT
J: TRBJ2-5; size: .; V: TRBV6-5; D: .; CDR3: CASSSGAWEQYF; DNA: TGTGCCAGCAGTTCCGGGGCGTGGGAGCAGTACTTC
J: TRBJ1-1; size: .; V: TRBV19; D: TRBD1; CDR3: CASSTTGDTEAFF; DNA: TGTGCCAGTAGTACCACAGGGGACACTGAAGCTTTCTTT
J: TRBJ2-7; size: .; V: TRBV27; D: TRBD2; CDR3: CASSSGLAAYEQYF; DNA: TGTGCCAGCAGTTCGGGACTAGCGGCCTACGAGCAGTACTTC
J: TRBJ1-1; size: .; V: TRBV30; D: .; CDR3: CAWTVGGHTEAFF; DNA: TGTGCCTGGACTGTTGGGGGGCACACTGAAGCTTTCTTT
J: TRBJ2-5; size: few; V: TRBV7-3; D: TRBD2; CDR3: CASSQGLAYQETQYF; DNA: TGTGCCAGCAGCCAGGGACTAGCGTATCAAGAGACCCAGTACTTC
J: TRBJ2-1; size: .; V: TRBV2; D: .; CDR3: CASSEEQLFLYNEQFF; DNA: TGTGCCAGCAGTGAAGAACAGCTGTTTCTCTACAATGAGCAGTTCTTC
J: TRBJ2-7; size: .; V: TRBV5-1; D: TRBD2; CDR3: CASSLPGLGQYEQYF; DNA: TGCGCCAGCAGTCTACCGGGACTAGGTCAATACGAGCAGTACTTC
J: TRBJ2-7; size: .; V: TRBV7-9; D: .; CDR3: CASRSGQSIIYEQYF; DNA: TGTGCCAGCAGATCCGGACAGTCCATAATCTACGAGCAGTACTTC
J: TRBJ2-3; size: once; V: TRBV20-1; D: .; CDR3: CSAREGDTQYF; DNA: TGCAGTGCTAGAGAAGGAGATACGCAGTATTTT
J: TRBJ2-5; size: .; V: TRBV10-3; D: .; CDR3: CAISDPDVGFGETQYF; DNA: TGTGCCATCAGTGATCCGGACGTAGGATTCGGGGAGACCCAGTACTTC
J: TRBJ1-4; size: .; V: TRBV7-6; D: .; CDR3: CASLLLAHTNEKLFF; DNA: TGTGCCAGCCTACTCCTGGCTCACACTAATGAAAAACTGTTTTTT
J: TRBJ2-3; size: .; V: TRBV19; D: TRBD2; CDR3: CASSVTSSGMSTDTQYF; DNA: TGTGCCAGTAGTGTCACCTCTAGCGGGATGAGCACAGATACGCAGTATTTT
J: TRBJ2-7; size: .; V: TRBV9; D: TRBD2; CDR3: CASSFGLANEQYF; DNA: TGTGCCAGCAGCTTCGGACTAGCCAACGAGCAGTACTTC
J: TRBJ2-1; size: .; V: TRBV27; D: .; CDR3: CASGTSYNEQFF; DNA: TGTGCCTCAGGGACGAGTTACAATGAGCAGTTCTTC
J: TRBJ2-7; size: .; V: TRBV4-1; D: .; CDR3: CASSDLAAASYEQYF; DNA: TGCGCCAGCAGCGACCTGGCGGCCGCTTCCTACGAGCAGTACTTC
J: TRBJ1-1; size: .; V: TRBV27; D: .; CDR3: CASSEMGFDTEAFF; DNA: TGTGCCAGCAGTGAGATGGGGTTTGACACTGAAGCTTTCTTT
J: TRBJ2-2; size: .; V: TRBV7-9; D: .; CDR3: CASSLCIGGVCTGELFF; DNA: TGTGCCAGCAGCTTATGTATAGGGGGGGTGTGCACCGGGGAGCTGTTTTTT
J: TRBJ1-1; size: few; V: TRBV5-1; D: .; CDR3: CASSFGAGADTEAFF; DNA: TGCGCCAGCAGCTTCGGGGCGGGGGCGGACACTGAAGCTTTCTTT
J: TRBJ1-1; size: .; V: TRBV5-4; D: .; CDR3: CASSFGRGTEAFF; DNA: TGTGCCAGCAGCTTCGGCAGGGGAACTGAAGCTTTCTTT
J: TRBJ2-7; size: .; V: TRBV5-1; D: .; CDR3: CASSLGARLLGYEQYF; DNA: TGCGCCAGCAGCTTGGGGGCTAGGCTATTGGGCTACGAGCAGTACTTC
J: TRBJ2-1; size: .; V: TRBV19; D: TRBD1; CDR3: CASSIATGSNEQFF; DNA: TGTGCCAGTAGTATAGCGACAGGGAGCAATGAGCAGTTCTTC
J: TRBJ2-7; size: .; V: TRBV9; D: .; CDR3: CASSAASSLPYEQYF; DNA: TGTGCCAGCAGCGCCGCTAGCAGCCTGCCCTACGAGCAGTACTTC
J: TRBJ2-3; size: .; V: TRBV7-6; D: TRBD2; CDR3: CASSSSGSTDTQYF; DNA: TGTGCCAGCAGCAGTAGCGGGAGCACAGATACGCAGTATTTT
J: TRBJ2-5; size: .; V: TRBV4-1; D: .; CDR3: CASSQGVRVEETQYF; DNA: TGCGCCAGCAGCCAAGGCGTCAGGGTGGAGGAGACCCAGTACTTC
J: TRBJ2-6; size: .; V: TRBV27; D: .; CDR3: CASSFGQSLFSGANVLTF; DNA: TGTGCCAGCAGTTTCGGACAGTCACTGTTTTCTGGGGCCAACGTCCTGACTTTC
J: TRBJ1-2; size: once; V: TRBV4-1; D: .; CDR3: CASSPEQVGANYGYTF; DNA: TGCGCCAGCAGCCCCGAACAGGTTGGTGCTAACTATGGCTACACCTTC
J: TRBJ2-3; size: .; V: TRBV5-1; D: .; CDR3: CASSLVGLGADTQYF; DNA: TGCGCCAGCAGCTTGGTGGGCCTCGGGGCAGATACGCAGTATTTT
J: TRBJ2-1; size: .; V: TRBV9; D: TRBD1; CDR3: CASSPPVRGPYNEQFF; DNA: TGTGCCAGCAGCCCCCCCGTAAGGGGGCCATACAATGAGCAGTTCTTC
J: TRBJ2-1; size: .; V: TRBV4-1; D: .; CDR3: CASSQVWGAQTNFF; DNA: TGCGCCAGCAGCCAAGTTTGGGGGGCCCAAACCAATTTCTTC
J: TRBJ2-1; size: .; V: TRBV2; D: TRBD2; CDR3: CASRGTSYNEQFF; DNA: TGTGCCAGCAGGGGGACTAGCTACAATGAGCAGTTCTTC
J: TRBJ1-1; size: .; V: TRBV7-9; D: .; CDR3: CASSHTPQTMNTEAFF; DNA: TGTGCCAGCAGCCACACCCCACAGACCATGAACACTGAAGCTTTCTTT
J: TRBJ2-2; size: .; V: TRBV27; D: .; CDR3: CASSLQGAGELFF; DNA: TGTGCCAGCAGTTTACAGGGCGCCGGGGAGCTGTTTTTT
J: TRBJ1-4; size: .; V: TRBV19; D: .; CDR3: CASSMSTTAANEKLFF; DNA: TGTGCCAGTAGTATGTCTACGACCGCGGCTAATGAAAAACTGTTTTTT
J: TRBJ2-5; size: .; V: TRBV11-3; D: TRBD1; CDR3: CASSAWDRGLGEQYF; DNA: TGTGCCAGCAGCGCATGGGACAGGGGGCTGGGGGAGCAGTACTTC
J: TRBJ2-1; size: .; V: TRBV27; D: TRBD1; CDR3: CAIRDSSHNEQFF; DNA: TGTGCCATTAGGGACAGCTCCCACAATGAGCAGTTCTTC
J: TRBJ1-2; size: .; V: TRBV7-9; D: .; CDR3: CASSIPEVDYGYTF; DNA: TGTGCCAGCAGCATACCGGAGGTTGACTATGGCTACACCTTC
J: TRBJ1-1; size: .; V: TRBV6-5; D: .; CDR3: CASSYRNTEAFF; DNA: TGTGCCAGCAGTTACCGGAACACTGAAGCTTTCTTT
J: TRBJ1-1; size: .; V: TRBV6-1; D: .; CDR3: CAGVGFNTEAFF; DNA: TGTGCCGGCGTAGGGTTTAACACTGAAGCTTTCTTT
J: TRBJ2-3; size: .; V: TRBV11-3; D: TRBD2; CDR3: CASSHRGGSTDTQYF; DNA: TGTGCCAGCAGCCATCGGGGGGGAAGCACAGATACGCAGTATTTT